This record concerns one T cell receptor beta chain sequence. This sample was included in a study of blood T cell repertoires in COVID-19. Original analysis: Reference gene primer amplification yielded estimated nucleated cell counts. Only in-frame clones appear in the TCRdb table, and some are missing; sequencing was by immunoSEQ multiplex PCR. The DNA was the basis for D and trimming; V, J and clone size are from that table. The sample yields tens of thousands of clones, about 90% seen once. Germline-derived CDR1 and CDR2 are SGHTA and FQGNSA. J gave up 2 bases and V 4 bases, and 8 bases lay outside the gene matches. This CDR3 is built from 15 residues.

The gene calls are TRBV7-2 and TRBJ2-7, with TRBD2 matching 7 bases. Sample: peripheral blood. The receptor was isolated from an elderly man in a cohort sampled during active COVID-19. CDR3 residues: CASSSTSGAAYEQYF. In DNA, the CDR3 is TGTGCCAGCAGCTCAACCAGCGGGGCCGCCTACGAGCAGTACTTC. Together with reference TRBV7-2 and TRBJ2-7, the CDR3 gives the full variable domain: GAGVSQSPSNKVTEKGKDVELRCDPISGHTALYWYRQSLGQGLEFLIYFQGNSAPDKSGLPSDRFSAERTGGSVSTLTIQRTQQEDSAVYLCASSSTSGAAYEQYFGPGTRLTVT.